This T cell receptor beta chain was profiled in a study of cytomegalovirus exposure and HLA in healthy donors. General observations from the study: Researchers reported from a later analysis that most CMV-associated TCR beta chains appeared HLA-restricted. In a later analysis, DRB1 alleles had the most associated TCRs; HLA-C alleles the fewest. Cytomegalovirus-associated status was assigned to around 160 TCR beta chains.

Researchers ran the PCR with 60 Vbeta and 13 Jbeta primers. Libraries were prepared by immunoSEQ multiplex PCR; TCRdb keeps only in-frame clonotypes and omits some of them. Of 150,000 to 200,000 clones in the sample, almost 85% are singletons; the top ten hold around 0.25%. Trimming took 1 base from V and 6 from J; bases not matched to a gene: 9. CDR3 length equals 16 residues. Germline CDR1 reads GTSNPN; CDR2 reads SVGIG (reference sequence). With respect to this clone: Its antigen is not known.

The receptor's source is a boy aged 10-17 years in good health and CMV-seronegative. V and J are TRBV30 and TRBJ2-2; 9 bases fit TRBD1. Input material: PBMCs. The CDR3 region is CAWSGSTGGFSGELFF. CDR3 nucleotides: TGTGCCTGGAGTGGAAGCACAGGGGGCTTCTCCGGGGAGCTGTTTTTT.